A single T cell receptor beta chain is shown here with its context. In its sample, this clonotype was seen many times. This clone's antigen is unknown. Base qualities were left out, and no much larger clone turns up one base away. Interpreted using the paper, the treatment or condition label stands for: in vitro stimulation with specific CMV peptide epitopes to enrich CMV-specific T cells. The run used an Illumina HiSeq 1500. TCRdb trimmed the raw reads at Q25, called clones with MiXCR and kept productive beta chains. Duplicate CDR3 protein sequences are folded into a single record with the most common DNA and genes. Recorded for this sample are some 110,000 distinct CDR3 sequences; 32% of them occurred a single time. The ten most abundant clones make up roughly three fifths of the sample. Ends trimmed: V by 3 bases, J by 0 bases; bases unmatched to a gene: 1. From cysteine to phenylalanine, the CDR3 is 14 amino acids long. Only the CDR3 part of the read is kept: 42 bases, read in frame from the first base. The germline V gene supplies CDR1 SGHTA and CDR2 FQGNSA.

The data originate from a study of T cell repertoires in cytomegalovirus infection (dated by TCRdb to about 2019). For the wider study: The peptide stimulations were aimed at well-studied HLA-B-restricted epitopes as well as recently identified HLA-C-restricted CMV epitopes, whose presentation resists viral immunomodulation. Donor HLA type was relevant to the analysis, because carriage of CMV infection together with the matching HLA type was indicated by public TCR beta signatures. On the study overall, not on this receptor specifically: In the ex vivo response, HLA-C-restricted CMV-specific TCR beta clonotypes were dominant, and in two of eight donors the single most frequent clonotype came from this HLA-C-restricted group. In both this cohort and an independent cohort of 350 to 400 donors, the cumulative frequency of public TCR beta family members distinguished carriers of CMV infection plus the relevant HLA type.

The sample here was CD8+ T cells from cultured PBMCs, taken from culture after CMV antigen stimulation. This TCR was sampled from a human donor in good health (CMV status not recorded). Some clones in this sample may be carry-over from other donors' samples. The rearrangement combines TRBV7-2 with TRBJ2-7; TRBD2 agrees with 8 junctional bases. In nucleotide form, the sequence is TGTGCCAGCAGCTTTAGCGGGGTCTCCTACGAGCAGTACTTC. This encodes CASSFSGVSYEQYF.